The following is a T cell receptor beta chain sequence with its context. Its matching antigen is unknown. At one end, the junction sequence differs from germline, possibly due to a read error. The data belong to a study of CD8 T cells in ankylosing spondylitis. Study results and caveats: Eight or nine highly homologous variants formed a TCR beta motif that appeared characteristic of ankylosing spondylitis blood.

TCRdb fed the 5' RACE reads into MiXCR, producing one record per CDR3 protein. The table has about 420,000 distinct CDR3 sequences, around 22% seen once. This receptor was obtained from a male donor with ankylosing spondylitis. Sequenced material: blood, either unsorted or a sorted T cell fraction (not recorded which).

CDR3 sequence (DNA): TGCGCCAGCAGCTTGGGGCCGAACAATGGGCAGTTCTTC. This gives the protein CASSLGPNNGQFF. V is TRBV5-1 and J is TRBJ2-1; the D is unclear. The CDR3 covers 13 residues. Germline V gene lookup returns CDR1 SGHRS and CDR2 YFSETQ.